Listed below are T cell receptor beta chains from one sample, sequenced in a study of immune evolution from preneoplasia to lung adenocarcinoma. TCRdb keeps only in-frame clones here, not all; method: immunoSEQ multiplex PCR. This table has under 6,500 clones, 75% to 85% appearing once. Input material: FFPE minimally invasive lung adenocarcinoma tissue. The receptors derive from a person aged 60-80 years with lung adenocarcinoma. Each CDR3 is given with its conserved first and last residue. A D gene is named only where the DNA matches it firmly. The listing skips clone size in some rows; elsewhere it reads once, few, many or a size class.

J	D	size	V	DNA	CDR3
TRBJ2-3	NA	NA	TRBV19	TGTGCCAGTACCTCTGAGGGAGGCTTCACAGATACGCAGTATTTT	CASTSEGGFTDTQYF
TRBJ1-1	NA	NA	TRBV19	TGTGCCAGTAGTATAGTGGGAACAGGGAGCACTGAAGCTTTCTTT	CASSIVGTGSTEAFF
TRBJ1-1	NA	NA	TRBV7-6	TGTGCCAGCAGCCTGACCGGGAGGGGGACTGAAGCTTTCTTT	CASSLTGRGTEAFF
TRBJ2-5	TRBD2	NA	TRBV27	TGTGCCAGCAGTCGCGCGGGAGGGGTGGCCTCCAAGGAGACCCAGTACTTC	CASSRAGGVASKETQYF
TRBJ2-1	NA	NA	TRBV4-1	TGCGCCAGCAGCCAAGTTCGGGCGGCTCCGGACAATGAGCAGTTCTTC	CASSQVRAAPDNEQFF
TRBJ2-1	NA	NA	TRBV14	TGTGCCAGCAGCCAAACAGCGATCGAGCAGTTCTTC	CASSQTAIEQFF
TRBJ1-2	NA	NA	TRBV28	TGTGCCAGCAGTTCTGGGTCCACTGAAGGCAAGGGCTACACCTTC	CASSSGSTEGKGYTF
TRBJ1-2	NA	NA	TRBV29-1	TGCAGCGTTGACCAGGGGAGGGGCTACACCTTC	CSVDQGRGYTF
TRBJ2-2	NA	NA	TRBV7-9	TGTGCCAGCAGCTGGGAGACAAACACCGGGGAGCTGTTTTTT	CASSWETNTGELFF
TRBJ2-5	NA	NA	TRBV7-3	TGTGCCAGCAGCTCAACCTCAGGGAAAGAGACCCAGTACTTC	CASSSTSGKETQYF
TRBJ1-1	NA	NA	TRBV20-1	TGCAGCTACCAGTCGGGGACTGAAGCTTTCTTT	CSYQSGTEAFF
TRBJ2-7	NA	NA	TRBV4-1	TGCGCCAGCAGCCAAAGGCTCTCAGGTGGGACCTACGAGCAGTACTTC	CASSQRLSGGTYEQYF
TRBJ2-5	NA	NA	TRBV4-1	TGCGCCAGCAGCCAGGACAGTCAAGAGACCCAGTACTTC	CASSQDSQETQYF
TRBJ2-1	TRBD2	NA	TRBV28	TGTGCCAGCACTCCGGGACTAAGATACAATGAGCAGTTCTTC	CASTPGLRYNEQFF
TRBJ2-1	TRBD1	NA	TRBV6-1	TGTGCCAGCAGAGGGACAGCCTACAATGAGCAGTTCTTC	CASRGTAYNEQFF
TRBJ2-2	TRBD1	NA	TRBV29-1	TGCAGCGTTGATAAGGGGGCCACCGGGGAGCTGTTTTTT	CSVDKGATGELFF
TRBJ1-1	NA	NA	TRBV9	TGTGCCAGCTCACTCCGGGACATTGGGGCCACTGAAGCTTTCTTT	CASSLRDIGATEAFF
TRBJ1-1	TRBD1	NA	TRBV5-5	TGTGCCAGCAGCTTGGCCGGGACAGGGGGCACTGAAGCTTTCTTT	CASSLAGTGGTEAFF
TRBJ1-2	NA	NA	TRBV2	TGTGCCAGCTACAGGGCCACTAACTATGGCTACACCTTC	CASYRATNYGYTF
TRBJ2-7	NA	NA	TRBV4-2	TGTGCCAGCAGCCAAGGAAGAGATACGGGGGCCTACGAGCAGTACTTC	CASSQGRDTGAYEQYF
TRBJ2-3	TRBD1	NA	TRBV11-3	TGTGTCAGCAGCTTAGGTAGGACAGGCTTTCGCGATACGCAGTATTTT	CVSSLGRTGFRDTQYF
TRBJ2-1	TRBD2	NA	TRBV5-5	TGTGCCAGCAGCCGCCTAGCGGGAGGCAACAATGAGCAGTTCTTC	CASSRLAGGNNEQFF
TRBJ1-1	NA	few	TRBV15	TGTGCCACCAGCAGGGTCGGCCTCCCAAGGGAAGCTTTCTTT	CATSRVGLPREAFF
TRBJ1-1	TRBD1	NA	TRBV6-6	TGTGCCAGCAGCTCGGGGGACAGGGTAAACACTGAAGCTTTCTTT	CASSSGDRVNTEAFF
TRBJ2-7	TRBD2	NA	TRBV27	TGTGCCAGCAGGAGCGGGGTCACCTACGAGCAGTACTTC	CASRSGVTYEQYF
TRBJ2-1	TRBD2	NA	TRBV5-4	TGTGCCAGCAGCTTGGATTCGGCTAGCGGGAGCAATGAGCAGTTCTTC	CASSLDSASGSNEQFF
TRBJ1-2	NA	NA	TRBV4-2	TGTGCCAGCAGCCAAGAGGGTGGTCAGAGTAACTATGGCTACACCTTC	CASSQEGGQSNYGYTF
TRBJ1-3	NA	once	TRBV5-4	TGTGCCAGCAGCTTAAGAGGGGAGAATGGAAACACCATATATTTT	CASSLRGENGNTIYF
TRBJ1-2	TRBD1	NA	TRBV28	TGTGCCAGCAGCCAGGGCCCAGGGGGCGCAAAGGGCTACACCTTC	CASSQGPGGAKGYTF
TRBJ1-1	NA	NA	TRBV20-1	TGCAGTGCTAGAGATGAACGTGAAGCTTTCTTT	CSARDEREAFF
TRBJ2-2	NA	NA	TRBV5-1	TGCGCCAGCAGCGGGGCCTTCGGACGGACCGGGGAGCTGTTTTTT	CASSGAFGRTGELFF
TRBJ2-5	TRBD1	NA	TRBV5-6	TGTGCCAGCAGCTTAACCGACAGGGGTCAAGAGACCCAGTACTTC	CASSLTDRGQETQYF
TRBJ2-1	TRBD2	NA	TRBV28	TGTGCCAGCAGTTTACTAGGCGGGAGCATTGAGCAGTTCTTC	CASSLLGGSIEQFF
TRBJ1-2	NA	NA	TRBV11-2	TGTGCCAGCAAGGGGAGTAGGTCAGGCTACACCTTC	CASKGSRSGYTF
TRBJ1-5	TRBD1	NA	TRBV6-1	TGTGCCAGCACTTCGGGACAGGGCTTGAATCAGCCCCAGCATTTT	CASTSGQGLNQPQHF
TRBJ2-3	NA	once	TRBV21-1	TGTGCCAGCAGCCCTCGGACTAGCGGGGGACTCACAGATACGCAGTATTTT	CASSPRTSGGLTDTQYF
TRBJ2-1	TRBD2	once	TRBV5-1	TGCGCCAGCAGCCCGGGACTAGCGGGAGTTCGTGAGCAGTTCTTC	CASSPGLAGVREQFF
TRBJ2-3	NA	NA	TRBV2	TGTGCCAGCAGCCGACTAGTGAGGGGCACAGATACGCAGTATTTT	CASSRLVRGTDTQYF